A selection of T cell receptor beta chains follows, all from one sample in a study of OX40 agonist ivuxolimab in advanced cancers. Generated by immunoSEQ multiplex PCR, the TCRdb table keeps only in-frame clones and is missing some. This table holds about 59,000 clones, approximately 84% found once. The source was CD4+ or CD8+ T cells sorted from blood, collected in a trial of the OX40 agonist ivuxolimab. These TCRs come from an adult with an advanced solid tumor such as melanoma, head and neck, liver or kidney cancer. Both conserved end residues are part of each CDR3. The D gene is left open where the match is weak. The size entry is marked missing in some rows and otherwise reads once, few, many or a size class.

d_gene,abundance,v_gene,j_gene,CDR3aa,CDR3nt
-,-,TRBV28,TRBJ2-7,CASRWGGPSYEQYF,TGTGCCAGCAGGTGGGGGGGCCCTTCCTACGAGCAGTACTTC
-,-,TRBV12-5,TRBJ2-1,CASGLDGRDEQFF,TGTGCTAGTGGTTTGGATGGGCGGGATGAGCAGTTCTTC
-,-,TRBV10-1,TRBJ2-5,CASSDYSGGQQETQYF,TGCGCCAGCAGTGATTATTCTGGCGGGCAACAAGAGACCCAGTACTTC
-,-,TRBV2,TRBJ2-1,CASSLRDTPPKQFF,TGTGCCAGCAGCCTCCGGGACACCCCGCCCAAGCAGTTCTTC
-,-,TRBV7-2,TRBJ2-5,CASSLAGETQYF,TGTGCCAGCAGCTTAGCTGGGGAGACCCAGTACTTC
-,-,TRBV5-4,TRBJ2-3,CASRGGGGIPDTQYF,TGTGCCTCCCGGGGAGGGGGGGGCATCCCAGATACGCAGTATTTT
TRBD1,-,TRBV7-9,TRBJ1-2,CASSFDDREGGYTF,TGTGCCAGCAGCTTTGACGACAGGGAGGGCGGCTACACCTTC
TRBD1,-,TRBV7-9,TRBJ1-5,CASSPDRDQPQHF,TGTGCCAGCAGCCCGGACAGGGATCAGCCCCAGCATTTT
-,-,TRBV7-2,TRBJ1-5,CASSPGRINQPQHF,TGTGCCAGCAGCCCCGGACGGATTAATCAGCCCCAGCATTTT
-,-,TRBV9,TRBJ1-3,CASSVEAGASGNTIYF,TGTGCCAGCAGCGTAGAGGCAGGCGCCTCTGGAAACACCATATATTTT
TRBD2,few,TRBV5-1,TRBJ2-1,CASSETSGGANEQFF,TGCGCCAGCAGCGAGACTAGCGGGGGGGCCAATGAGCAGTTCTTC
-,-,TRBV10-3,TRBJ2-7,CAISEEVSYEQYF,TGTGCCATCAGTGAGGAGGTGTCCTACGAGCAGTACTTC
TRBD2,-,TRBV29-1,TRBJ2-1,CSVVTSGRSEQFF,TGCAGCGTTGTAACTAGCGGGAGATCTGAGCAGTTCTTC
TRBD1,-,TRBV19,TRBJ2-1,CASSLMGDRDNEQFF,TGTGCCAGTAGCTTAATGGGGGACAGGGACAATGAGCAGTTCTTC
-,-,TRBV7-3,TRBJ2-1,CASSSAGASNEQFF,TGTGCCAGCAGCTCCGCGGGGGCCAGCAATGAGCAGTTCTTC
TRBD1,once,TRBV19,TRBJ1-3,CASSMATGRGNTIYF,TGTGCCAGTAGTATGGCGACAGGGAGAGGAAACACCATATATTTT
-,-,TRBV15,TRBJ2-4,CATSVDGLAKNIQYF,TGTGCCACCAGCGTAGACGGCCTAGCCAAAAACATTCAGTACTTC
TRBD1,-,TRBV5-4,TRBJ1-2,CASSSGLGGAIYGYTF,TGTGCCAGCAGCTCTGGTTTAGGGGGCGCGATCTATGGCTACACCTTC
-,-,TRBV5-4,TRBJ2-5,CASSFRERETQYF,TGTGCCAGCAGCTTCCGAGAACGGGAGACCCAGTACTTC
-,-,TRBV5-4,TRBJ2-7,CASTPDGGSDEQYF,TGTGCCAGCACCCCGGATGGGGGGAGTGACGAGCAGTACTTC
-,-,TRBV28,TRBJ2-3,CASSGGRSYTDTQYF,TGTGCCAGCAGTGGGGGGCGGTCATACACAGATACGCAGTATTTT
-,-,TRBV4-2,TRBJ1-5,CASSQEFSNQPQHF,TGTGCCAGCAGCCAAGAATTCAGCAATCAGCCCCAGCATTTT
-,-,TRBV7-8,TRBJ2-5,CASSRPARETQYF,TGTGCCAGCAGCCGTCCGGCCCGGGAGACCCAGTACTTC
TRBD1,-,TRBV28,TRBJ1-3,CASTTDRSGNTIYF,TGTGCCAGCACCACGGACAGGTCTGGAAACACCATATATTTT
-,-,TRBV2,TRBJ2-7,CASRGWTSYEQYF,TGTGCCAGTCGAGGCTGGACCTCCTACGAGCAGTACTTC
-,-,TRBV20-1,TRBJ2-5,CAPVGGETQYF,TGCGCGCCGGTCGGTGGGGAGACCCAGTACTTC
TRBD1,-,TRBV4-1,TRBJ1-2,CASSPGQGRLLTSGYTF,TGCGCCAGCAGCCCAGGACAGGGCCGGCTCTTGACTAGTGGCTACACCTTC
TRBD1,-,TRBV7-9,TRBJ2-5,CASSLDRGQETQYF,TGTGCCAGCAGCTTAGACAGGGGGCAAGAGACCCAGTACTTC
-,-,TRBV7-2,TRBJ1-1,CASSLSGRFTEAFF,TGTGCCAGCAGCTTGTCGGGGAGGTTCACTGAAGCTTTCTTT
-,-,TRBV2,TRBJ2-1,CAISPPSVLGNEQFF,TGTGCCATTTCTCCCCCTAGCGTTCTAGGCAATGAGCAGTTCTTC
-,-,TRBV15,TRBJ1-4,CATSRVGGPNEKLFF,TGTGCCACCAGCAGAGTAGGCGGACCAAATGAAAAACTGTTTTTT
-,-,TRBV5-1,TRBJ2-3,CASSSERGTDTQYF,TGCGCCAGCAGCAGTGAGCGGGGCACAGATACGCAGTATTTT
-,-,TRBV7-2,TRBJ1-2,CASSFTENYGYTF,TGTGCCAGCAGCTTTACCGAGAACTATGGCTACACCTTC
TRBD1,-,TRBV5-1,TRBJ1-1,CASSPGQGDTEAFF,TGCGCCAGCAGCCCGGGACAGGGGGACACTGAAGCTTTCTTT
-,many,TRBV30,TRBJ1-1,CAWTEMGAFEAFF,TGTGCCTGGACGGAGATGGGAGCATTTGAAGCTTTCTTT
TRBD1,-,TRBV9,TRBJ1-1,CASSSNRGTTEAFF,TGTGCCAGCAGCTCTAACAGGGGGACCACTGAAGCTTTCTTT
-,once,TRBV14,TRBJ2-5,CASSQRPGPPGQETQYF,TGTGCCAGCAGCCAAAGACCGGGACCCCCGGGGCAAGAGACCCAGTACTTC
-,-,TRBV30,TRBJ1-1,CAWSVRGSHAFF,TGTGCCTGGAGTGTACGGGGGAGTCACGCTTTCTTT
TRBD1,-,TRBV6-6,TRBJ2-7,CASSRQGYSYEQYF,TGTGCCAGCAGTAGACAGGGCTACTCCTACGAGCAGTACTTC
-,-,TRBV28,TRBJ1-1,CASTSVNTEAFF,TGTGCCAGCACATCAGTGAACACTGAAGCTTTCTTT
TRBD2,-,TRBV7-9,TRBJ2-1,CASSLARTSGSHNEQFF,TGTGCCAGCAGCTTAGCTCGCACTAGCGGATCACACAATGAGCAGTTCTTC
TRBD2,-,TRBV6-5,TRBJ2-5,CASSRGTSERETQYF,TGTGCCAGCAGTCGCGGGACTAGCGAAAGGGAGACCCAGTACTTC
-,-,TRBV2,TRBJ2-2,CASTGQAYTGELFF,TGTGCCAGCACGGGGCAGGCGTACACCGGGGAGCTGTTTTTT
TRBD2,-,TRBV27,TRBJ2-3,CASSSPGLAGAPDTQYF,TGTGCCAGCAGTTCTCCGGGACTAGCGGGAGCTCCAGATACGCAGTATTTT
-,-,TRBV7-2,TRBJ2-7,CASSPVGGGSEQYF,TGTGCCAGCAGCCCCGTGGGAGGGGGCAGCGAGCAGTACTTC
-,-,TRBV28,TRBJ2-7,CASSLGHGPAYEQYF,TGTGCCAGCAGTTTAGGGCACGGGCCGGCCTACGAGCAGTACTTC
-,-,TRBV19,TRBJ1-1,CASSFGGAANTEAFF,TGTGCCAGTAGTTTCGGGGGGGCAGCGAACACTGAAGCTTTCTTT
-,few,TRBV7-9,TRBJ1-6,CASSFGIVDSPLHF,TGTGCCAGCAGCTTCGGTATAGTGGATTCACCCCTCCACTTT
-,-,TRBV2,TRBJ1-2,CASNPDRDYGYTF,TGTGCCAGCAACCCCGACAGAGACTATGGCTACACCTTC
TRBD1,-,TRBV4-1,TRBJ1-5,CASSRDRNPSPQHF,TGCGCCAGCAGCCGGGACAGGAATCCCTCGCCCCAGCATTTT
-,-,TRBV2,TRBJ1-5,CASTLAGRDQPQHF,TGTGCCAGCACATTGGCGGGGCGCGATCAGCCCCAGCATTTT
TRBD1,-,TRBV10-2,TRBJ1-4,CASSEGGQGIEKLFF,TGCGCCAGCAGTGAGGGGGGACAGGGGATTGAAAAACTGTTTTTT